A single sample gave rise to the 10 T cell receptor beta chains below, sequenced in a study of T cells in localized non-small cell lung cancer. Clones were sequenced by immunoSEQ multiplex PCR, and TCRdb holds only the in-frame ones, with some missing. The sample contains more than 1,200 clones, approximately 25% of which appear only once. The source was lung tumor tissue, collected before any cancer treatment. These receptors all stem from a male donor at least 60 years old with stage II lung adenocarcinoma.

This clone showed up just a few times. The chain employs TRBV11-3 and TRBJ2-1, with a weak D call TRBD2 (6 bases). The CDR3 is made up of 17 amino acids. Germline CDR1 reads SGHNT; CDR2 reads YENEEA. The V gene lost 2 bases and the J gene lost 4 bases, with 18 bases spanning the gap. The CDR3 region is CASSLIVSQGGYNEQFF. In DNA, the CDR3 is TGTGCCAGCAGCTTAATCGTCAGCCAGGGAGGATACAATGAGCAGTTCTTC.

This clone showed up just a few times. The DNA of the CDR3 is TGTGCCAGCAGTTACATCCCTAGGGCTTTCTTT. Encoded protein: CASSYIPRAFF. J is TRBJ1-1 and V is TRBV6-7; D unclear. TRBV6-7 is annotated as an ORF whose role is uncertain. The CDR3 is 11 residues long. V gave up 2 bases and J gave up 11 bases, with 9 bases separating them.

The chain recombines TRBV28 with TRBJ2-2; D possibly matches TRBD1 or TRBD2 (5 bases each). Germline CDR1 reads MDHEN; CDR2 reads SYDVKM. The CDR3 spans 17 residues. The V end lost 5 bases, the J end lost 1 base, and 17 bases lay between the germline ends. The CDR3 is CASSPFPGTVNTGELFF. The CDR3 region has the DNA TGTGCCAGCAGTCCTTTCCCCGGGACGGTGAACACCGGGGAGCTGTTTTTT.

This clone showed up just a few times. The chain uses TRBV14 and TRBJ1-1, with a possible D match to TRBD1 (6 bases). The V end was cut by 4 bases, the J end by 6 bases, with 21 bases between. Germline CDR1 is SGHDN and CDR2 is FVKESK. The CDR3 is 16 residues long. CDR3 coding DNA: TGTGCCAGCAGCCGAAAGGGAGGGGGGCGCCCCTCTGAAGCTTTCTTT. Translating it yields CASSRKGGGRPSEAFF. Drawing the rest from reference TRBV14 and TRBJ1-1, the complete variable domain is EAGVTQFPSHSVIEKGQTVTLRCDPISGHDNLYWYRRVMGKEIKFLLHFVKESKQDESGMPNNRFLAERTGGTYSTLKVQPAELEDSGVYFCASSRKGGGRPSEAFFGQGTRLTVV.

This clone was detected ten times or more. The genes are TRBV7-1 and TRBJ1-6; perhaps TRBD1 as D (5 bases). TRBV7-1 is reported as an ORF; its role is uncertain. The CDR3 runs to 14 residues. Deletions cut 4 bases from V and 8 bases from J, with 12 bases between. The CDR3 nucleotides are TGTGCCAGCAGCTTAGGCCTGGGGCATTCACCCCTCCACTTT. This gives the protein CASSLGLGHSPLHF.

This clone has just a few counts. The chain recombines TRBV10-3 with TRBJ1-1, with D perhaps matching TRBD1 (5 bases). The CDR3 totals 17 residues. Deletions cut 0 bases from V and 4 bases from J, with 18 bases between. Germline loops: CDR1 ENHRY, CDR2 SYGVKD. The CDR3 nucleotides read TGTGCCATCAGTGAGTCCCCCCAAAGGGGCTTGTCCACTGAAGCTTTCTTT. The encoded protein is CAISESPQRGLSTEAFF.

This clone was found once. The chain has TRBV14 and TRBJ2-7; TRBD2 is a possible D gene (6 bases). V gave up 4 bases and J gave up 0 bases, with 13 bases separating them. The V gene's germline CDR1 is SGHDN and CDR2 FVKESK. The CDR3 length is 15 residues. The CDR3 loop is CASSPWRGGSYEQYF. The CDR3 DNA sequence: TGTGCCAGCAGCCCCTGGCGGGGTGGCTCCTACGAGCAGTACTTC.

This rearrangement joins TRBV28 to TRBJ2-1, with D perhaps matching TRBD1 (7 bases). Germline V gene lookup returns CDR1 MDHEN and CDR2 SYDVKM. Trimming pared 4 bases from V and 8 bases from J, leaving 12 bases between. The CDR3 has 13 residues. The chain's CDR3 is CASSYRGGHEQFF. The CDR3 nucleotides are TGTGCCAGCAGTTACAGGGGAGGCCATGAGCAGTTCTTC.

This clone has only a few counts. In nucleotides, the CDR3 is TGTGCCACCAGCAGAGATAACCCCAGGGGTACGCAGTATTTT. Its translation: CATSRDNPRGTQYF. The chain uses TRBV15 and TRBJ2-3, with D possibly being TRBD1 (6 bases). Per the germline V gene, CDR1 is LNHNV and CDR2 is YYDKDF (reference sequence). The length of the CDR3 is 14 residues. The V end was cut by 0 bases, the J end by 8 bases, with 12 bases between.

The chain employs TRBV5-1 and TRBJ2-7; possible D gene TRBD1, 6 bases. The V end lost 0 bases, the J end lost 7 bases, and 17 bases lay between the germline ends. Germline values: CDR1 SGHRS, CDR2 YFSETQ. The CDR3 spans 15 residues. The CDR3, as DNA: TGCGCCAGCAGCTTGGCAGGCATGGGGCAGGGGGAGCAGTACTTC. It translates to CASSLAGMGQGEQYF.